This TCR beta chain was observed in a study of blood T cells in healthy people across ages. A sample-barcoded 5' primer and a J-beta primer mix were used in a second PCR of about 7 to 11 cycles. Using its own MiXCR run on the 5' RACE reads, TCRdb lists one record per CDR3 protein. The table lists about 680,000 distinct CDR3 sequences, 49% of them singletons. CDR1 is LNHNV and CDR2 is YYDKDF in the germline V gene (reference sequence). The CDR3 totals 15 residues. V shed 1 base, J shed 10 bases, and the junction held 9 bases outside the gene matches. Sequenced sample: blood. This chain joins TRBV15 and TRBJ2-1, with 8 bases identical to TRBD2. This receptor was obtained from a woman in her sixties or seventies in good health. CDR3 nucleotides: TGTGCCACCAGCAGAGTGGGACTAGTGGGGGGAGAGCAGTTCTTC. It translates to CATSRVGLVGGEQFF. The full variable domain, its missing parts supplied by reference TRBV15 and TRBJ2-1, is DAMVIQNPRYQVTQFGKPVTLSCSQTLNHNVMYWYQQKSSQAPKLLFHYYDKDFNNEADTPDNFQSRRPNTSFCFLDIRSPGLGDTAMYLCATSRVGLVGGEQFFGPGTRLTVL.